At least ten counts were recorded for the clone carrying this T cell receptor beta chain. Its antigen is not known. 5'-RACE, quantitative and with molecular barcodes, yielded the TCR beta libraries. MiXCR, run by TCRdb on the 5' RACE reads, gives a single entry per CDR3 protein. The sample carries under 850,000 distinct CDR3 sequences, over 15% recorded once. This sample is drawn from a study of CD8 T cells in ankylosing spondylitis. Study-wide results and limits: Disease-linked clones reportedly concentrated significantly in matched ankylosing spondylitis synovial fluid. There was a TCR beta motif, made of several highly homologous variants, that appeared characteristic of ankylosing spondylitis blood.

The CDR3 runs 11 residues. Germline CDR1 MNHNY, CDR2 SVGAGI (reference sequence). The chain has TRBV6-6 and TRBJ1-1, with D maybe TRBD1 (6 bases). The TCR originated in a male donor with ankylosing spondylitis. The sequenced sample was blood, either unsorted or a sorted T cell fraction (not recorded which). CDR3 amino acids: CAGGVGTEAFF. The CDR3 DNA sequence: TGTGCAGGGGGGGTGGGCACTGAAGCTTTCTTT.